A selection of T cell receptor beta chains follows, all from one sample in a study of radiation and T cells in renal cell carcinoma. Only in-frame clones appear in the TCRdb table, and some are missing; sequencing was by immunoSEQ multiplex PCR. The sample consists of 70,000 to 90,000 clones, around 86% of them appearing once. The starting material was blood, obtained from a patient whose treatment included radiotherapy and nephrectomy. All receptors come from a woman aged 45-65 years with renal cell carcinoma. Both conserved end residues are part of each CDR3. D genes are given only for firm matches. Where a row states a size, it is once, few, many or the class of an expanded clone; other rows omit it.

cdr3_aa: CAISRTGGTNTGELFF
cdr3_nt: TGTGCCATCAGTAGGACAGGGGGCACGAACACCGGGGAGCTGTTTTTT
j_call: TRBJ2-2
d_call: TRBD1
clone_size: NA
v_call: TRBV10-3

cdr3_aa: CASSLGAHYEQYF
cdr3_nt: TGTGCCAGCAGCTTAGGGGCACACTACGAGCAGTACTTC
j_call: TRBJ2-7
d_call: NA
clone_size: NA
v_call: TRBV7-6

cdr3_aa: CASRQGLAGVPQETQYF
cdr3_nt: TGTGCCAGCAGGCAGGGACTAGCGGGAGTACCTCAGGAGACCCAGTACTTC
j_call: TRBJ2-5
d_call: TRBD2
clone_size: NA
v_call: TRBV2

cdr3_aa: CSDLRTGGDGRGAFF
cdr3_nt: TGCAGCGACCTCAGGACAGGGGGCGACGGGCGCGGAGCTTTCTTT
j_call: TRBJ1-1
d_call: TRBD1
clone_size: NA
v_call: TRBV29-1

cdr3_aa: CASSQDPVGTQETQYF
cdr3_nt: TGTGCCAGCAGCCAAGATCCAGTAGGGACCCAAGAGACCCAGTACTTC
j_call: TRBJ2-5
d_call: NA
clone_size: NA
v_call: TRBV4-2

cdr3_aa: CASSIDRVGDRGETQYF
cdr3_nt: TGTGCCAGTAGTATAGATCGCGTGGGGGATCGAGGGGAGACCCAGTACTTC
j_call: TRBJ2-5
d_call: NA
clone_size: NA
v_call: TRBV19

cdr3_aa: CASSSGGSNQPQHF
cdr3_nt: TGTGCCAGCAGCTCGGGCGGTAGCAATCAGCCCCAGCATTTT
j_call: TRBJ1-5
d_call: NA
clone_size: few
v_call: TRBV5-4

cdr3_aa: CATSRDGRDYGYTF
cdr3_nt: TGTGCCACCAGCAGAGATGGCAGAGACTATGGCTACACCTTC
j_call: TRBJ1-2
d_call: NA
clone_size: once
v_call: TRBV15

cdr3_aa: CASSQDTGVGTDTQYF
cdr3_nt: TGTGCCAGCAGCCAAGACACGGGAGTCGGCACAGATACGCAGTATTTT
j_call: TRBJ2-3
d_call: NA
clone_size: NA
v_call: TRBV4-2

cdr3_aa: CASSLADYNSPLHF
cdr3_nt: TGTGCCAGCAGCTTAGCTGATTATAATTCACCCCTCCACTTT
j_call: TRBJ1-6
d_call: NA
clone_size: once
v_call: TRBV11-2

cdr3_aa: CASSTHPDTGDTQYF
cdr3_nt: TGTGCCAGCAGCACTCACCCGGACACCGGGGATACGCAGTATTTT
j_call: TRBJ2-3
d_call: NA
clone_size: NA
v_call: TRBV9

cdr3_aa: CASSSRLAGNIQYF
cdr3_nt: TGTGCCAGCAGCTCAAGACTAGCGGGAAACATTCAGTACTTC
j_call: TRBJ2-4
d_call: TRBD2
clone_size: NA
v_call: TRBV11-2

cdr3_aa: CATSPGGHGGELFF
cdr3_nt: TGTGCCACCAGCCCGGGAGGGCACGGCGGGGAGCTGTTTTTT
j_call: TRBJ2-2
d_call: TRBD2
clone_size: NA
v_call: TRBV15

cdr3_aa: CASSLASGTHEQYF
cdr3_nt: TGTGCCAGCAGCTTGGCTAGCGGGACCCACGAGCAGTACTTC
j_call: TRBJ2-7
d_call: TRBD2
clone_size: once
v_call: TRBV11-3

cdr3_aa: CASSFVGSSYEQYF
cdr3_nt: TGTGCCAGCAGCTTCGTAGGCAGCTCCTACGAGCAGTACTTC
j_call: TRBJ2-7
d_call: NA
clone_size: NA
v_call: TRBV5-6

cdr3_aa: CASSFGITSGYTF
cdr3_nt: TGTGCCAGCAGTTTCGGGATTACGAGTGGCTACACCTTC
j_call: TRBJ1-2
d_call: NA
clone_size: NA
v_call: TRBV6-5

cdr3_aa: CASQTGIYNSPLHF
cdr3_nt: TGTGCCAGCCAGACAGGGATTTATAATTCACCCCTCCACTTT
j_call: TRBJ1-6
d_call: TRBD1
clone_size: NA
v_call: TRBV7-9

cdr3_aa: CASSTSAGANVLTF
cdr3_nt: TGTGCCAGCTCAACTTCGGCTGGGGCCAACGTCCTGACTTTC
j_call: TRBJ2-6
d_call: NA
clone_size: NA
v_call: TRBV18

cdr3_aa: CASSLGFLAGPLLERSSYNEQFF
cdr3_nt: TGCGCCAGCAGCTTGGGATTTCTAGCGGGACCATTATTAGAACGGAGCTCCTACAATGAGCAGTTCTTC
j_call: TRBJ2-1
d_call: TRBD2
clone_size: NA
v_call: TRBV5-1

cdr3_aa: CASRSGGTGVFEQYF
cdr3_nt: TGTGCCAGCAGATCCGGTGGGACAGGGGTTTTTGAGCAGTACTTC
j_call: TRBJ2-7
d_call: TRBD1
clone_size: NA
v_call: TRBV6-6

cdr3_aa: CASSWGGLAGALWNEQFF
cdr3_nt: TGTGCCAGCAGCTGGGGGGGACTAGCGGGAGCCTTATGGAATGAGCAGTTCTTC
j_call: TRBJ2-1
d_call: TRBD2
clone_size: NA
v_call: TRBV5-5

cdr3_aa: CASTRLAGGPDTGELFF
cdr3_nt: TGTGCCAGTACGCGACTAGCGGGAGGCCCGGACACCGGGGAGCTGTTTTTT
j_call: TRBJ2-2
d_call: TRBD2
clone_size: NA
v_call: TRBV19

cdr3_aa: CASSLAGASSYEQYF
cdr3_nt: TGTGCCAGCAGCTTAGCGGGGGCGAGCTCCTACGAGCAGTACTTC
j_call: TRBJ2-7
d_call: NA
clone_size: NA
v_call: TRBV7-2

cdr3_aa: CASSLISQSEAFF
cdr3_nt: TGTGCCAGCAGCTTAATATCCCAGTCTGAAGCTTTCTTT
j_call: TRBJ1-1
d_call: NA
clone_size: NA
v_call: TRBV7-9

cdr3_aa: CASSQAGTERTKYYYEQYF
cdr3_nt: TGTGCCAGCAGCCAAGCCGGGACAGAGAGAACGAAGTACTACTACGAGCAGTACTTC
j_call: TRBJ2-7
d_call: TRBD1
clone_size: NA
v_call: TRBV14

cdr3_aa: CASSQDLGANTEAFF
cdr3_nt: TGCGCCAGCAGCCAAGACCTGGGTGCGAACACTGAAGCTTTCTTT
j_call: TRBJ1-1
d_call: NA
clone_size: NA
v_call: TRBV4-3

cdr3_aa: CASSPTGTRLQNEQFF
cdr3_nt: TGTGCCAGTAGTCCAACCGGGACCCGCCTCCAGAATGAGCAGTTCTTC
j_call: TRBJ2-1
d_call: NA
clone_size: NA
v_call: TRBV19

cdr3_aa: CASSPQEGGGSAEAFF
cdr3_nt: TGTGCCAGCAGCCCCCAGGAGGGTGGGGGGTCCGCTGAAGCTTTCTTT
j_call: TRBJ1-1
d_call: NA
clone_size: NA
v_call: TRBV7-2

cdr3_aa: CAIKADPIYGYTF
cdr3_nt: TGTGCCATCAAGGCGGATCCTATCTATGGCTACACCTTC
j_call: TRBJ1-2
d_call: NA
clone_size: NA
v_call: TRBV10-3